The 30 T cell receptor beta chains below come from one sample, sequenced in a study of CD8+ T cells in alopecia areata. Extraction of RNA preceded its reverse transcription into cDNA, which served as the sequencing template. Profiling relied on immunoSEQ multiplex PCR, and the TCRdb table lists in-frame clones only, not all of them. The repertoire holds around 150,000 clones, with 50% to 70% as singletons. Specified treatment: oral pan-JAK inhibitor, 5-10 mg twice daily. The sample was CD4+ T cells sorted from blood, taken at week 4, from a patient treated with tofacitinib. The source of these receptors is a human donor with alopecia areata.

This clone has a handful of counts. CDR3: CASSETGVYGYTF. The CDR3 DNA follows: TGTGCCAGCAGCGAGACAGGGGTCTATGGCTACACCTTC. The gene calls are TRBV9 and TRBJ1-2; TRBD1 matches at 8 bases. In germline, CDR1 is SGDLS, CDR2 YYNGEE. This CDR3 contains 13 residues. Losses at the gene ends were 3 bases for V and 4 bases for J; bases not matched to a gene: 2.

V usage is TRBV30 and J usage is TRBJ2-3; 8 bases line up with TRBD2. The V and J ends lost 3 bases and 2 bases, in that order; junction bases with no gene match: 4. The germline V gene has CDR1 GTSNPN and CDR2 SVGIG (reference sequence). The CDR3 loop spans 14 amino acids. CDR3 bases: TGTGCCTGGAGGGCGGGGGGCGACACAGATACGCAGTATTTT. Translated: CAWRAGGDTDTQYF.

This clone came up once. This chain links TRBV7-6 with TRBJ2-2; D might be TRBD2 (6 bases). Germline CDR1 and CDR2: SGHVS and FNYEAQ. V lost 5 bases to trimming and J lost 6 bases, with 13 bases between them. The CDR3 is 14 amino acids. CDR3 amino acids: CASSAASVPGELFF. The DNA for the CDR3 is TGTGCCAGCAGCGCCGCTAGCGTCCCCGGGGAGCTGTTTTTT.

This chain connects TRBV2 to TRBJ1-2; D unclear. V lost 5 bases, J lost 4 bases, and 17 bases lay in between. CDR3 length equals 15 residues. Germline V gene data show CDR1 as SNHLY and CDR2 as FYNNEI. CDR3 nucleotide sequence: TGTGCCAGCAGTCCTGATTTTGCTCCCACCTATGGCTACACCTTC. This gives the protein CASSPDFAPTYGYTF.

This clone was counted a few times. The CDR3 is CASSAGNYYGYTF. CDR3 in DNA: TGTGCCAGCAGCGCGGGAAACTACTATGGCTACACCTTC. The V call is TRBV7-9, the J call TRBJ1-2; D call uncertain. V was trimmed by 5 bases and J by 3 bases, leaving 10 bases between them. The CDR3 spans 13 residues. Germline V gene lookup returns CDR1 SEHNR and CDR2 FQNEAQ (reference sequence).

This CDR3 reads CASRISGANVLTF. The CDR3 DNA sequence: TGTGCCAGCAGGATCTCTGGGGCCAACGTCCTGACTTTC. The chain recombines TRBV27 with TRBJ2-6; unclear D gene. CDR3 size: 13 residues. Germline values: CDR1 MNHEY, CDR2 SMNVEV (reference sequence). Trimming shortened V by 6 bases and J by 0 bases, and 3 bases separated the two germline ends.

CDR3 sequence (DNA): TGCAGCGTGGACAGGGACACAGATACGCAGTATTTT. Its translation: CSVDRDTDTQYF. The V and J genes are TRBV29-1 and TRBJ2-3; 8 bases map to TRBD1. CDR3 length: 12 residues. With V trimmed by 6 bases and J by 2 bases, 1 base remained unmatched. Germline CDR1 and CDR2: SQVTM and ANQGSEA.

The chain recombines TRBV30 with TRBJ2-5, with 8 bases identical to TRBD1. Germline-derived CDR1 and CDR2 are GTSNPN and SVGIG (reference sequence). J lost 2 bases, V lost 3 bases, and 2 bases had no gene match. The CDR3 is 13 residues long. CDR3 sequence (DNA): TGTGCCTGGAGGGGACAGGATCAAGAGACCCAGTACTTC. It specifies CAWRGQDQETQYF. The variable domain in full, with the rest retrieved from reference TRBV30 and TRBJ2-5, is SQTIHQWPATLVQPVGSPLSLECTVEGTSNPNLYWYRQAAGRGLQLLFYSVGIGQISSEVPQNLSASRPQDRQFILSSKKLLLSDSGFYLCAWRGQDQETQYFGPGTRLLVL.

The chain uses TRBV30 and TRBJ1-5; no definite D call. The CDR3 is 14 amino acids. From germline, CDR1 is GTSNPN and CDR2 SVGIG (reference sequence). V was trimmed by 0 bases and J by 2 bases, leaving 8 bases between them. The CDR3 is CAWSVSLGNQPQHF. The CDR3 DNA follows: TGTGCCTGGAGTGTATCCCTCGGCAATCAGCCCCAGCATTTT.

The chain has TRBV6-5 and TRBJ2-7; 8 positions agree with TRBD1. The germline CDR1 and CDR2 sequences are MNHEY and SVGAGI. CDR3 length equals 16 residues. The J segment lost 2 bases and the V segment lost 2 bases, leaving 8 bases of the junction unmatched. The CDR3 DNA is TGTGCCAGCAGTTACCTACGGACAGGGTCGACCTACGAGCAGTACTTC. It specifies CASSYLRTGSTYEQYF.

CDR3 protein: CASSLNYGYTF. CDR3 sequence (DNA): TGTGCCAGTAGCCTCAACTATGGCTACACCTTC. This chain joins TRBV19 and TRBJ1-2; D remains unclear. V was clipped by 6 bases and J by 2 bases, with 4 bases between them. This CDR3 spans 11 amino acids. CDR1 and CDR2 from the germline V gene are LNHDA and SQIVND (reference sequence).

This chain connects TRBV9 to TRBJ1-2, with TRBD1 as a possible D gene (5 bases). The length of the CDR3 is 14 residues. V lost 4 bases to trimming and J lost 8 bases, with 18 bases between them. CDR1 is SGDLS, CDR2 YYNGEE, per germline. In DNA, the CDR3 is TGTGCCAGCAGCCTGGCCCCAGGGTCGGAAGGCTACACCTTC. Translation gives CASSLAPGSEGYTF.

In its sample, this clone was seen once. This chain's CDR3 is CSVRASGTGELFF. Written as DNA, the CDR3 is TGCAGCGTAAGAGCTAGCGGCACCGGGGAGCTGTTTTTT. The V and J genes are TRBV29-1 and TRBJ2-2; TRBD2 matches at 7 bases. After removal of 6 bases from V and 4 bases from J, the junction contained 5 bases not matched to a gene. The CDR3 sequence is 13 residues long. CDR1 is SQVTM and CDR2 is ANQGSEA in the germline V gene.

This sequence joins TRBV7-9 and TRBJ1-3; D ambiguous. Trimming left V 5 bases short and J 3 bases short, with 17 bases between. The CDR3 runs 16 residues. CDR1 SEHNR and CDR2 FQNEAQ come from the germline V gene (reference sequence). CDR3: CASSPKRGNLGNTIYF. DNA for the CDR3: TGTGCCAGCAGCCCTAAACGCGGAAACCTTGGAAACACCATATATTTT.

This clone showed up just a few times. J is TRBJ1-3 and V is TRBV14; D gene uncertain. CDR1 and CDR2 (germline): SGHDN, FVKESK. The CDR3 has 15 amino acids. Between the trimmed V and J ends, which lost 1 base and 0 bases, there was a span of 7 bases. CDR3 DNA: TGTGCCAGCAGCCAAGTAAGGAGCTCTGGAAACACCATATATTTT. Translating gives CASSQVRSSGNTIYF.

Only a few counts were recorded for this clone. Within the sample, other DNA sequences also encode this same CDR3. The chain couples TRBV2 to TRBJ1-5; D unresolved. The CDR3 has 12 residues. V gave up 6 bases and J gave up 0 bases, with 3 bases separating them. The germline CDR1 and CDR2 sequences are SNHLY and FYNNEI. The CDR3 nucleotides read TGTGCCAGCAGGGATAGCAATCAGCCCCAGCATTTT. Protein product: CASRDSNQPQHF.

This clone showed up many times. This chain connects TRBV27 to TRBJ1-6; TRBD1 matches 7 bases. This CDR3 region has 15 residues. Germline V gives CDR1 MNHEY, CDR2 SMNVEV (reference sequence). Unmatched junction bases numbered 5, after V lost 4 bases and J lost 5 bases. The CDR3 loop reads CASSWGQPNNSPLHF. CDR3 sequence (DNA): TGTGCCAGCAGTTGGGGACAGCCCAATAATTCACCCCTCCACTTT.

The V gene is TRBV11-2, the J gene TRBJ1-4, with D unresolved. The CDR3 is 18 amino acids. Looked up from germline, CDR1 is SGHAT and CDR2 is FQNNGV. V was cut by 4 bases and J by 8 bases, with 26 bases left in between. CDR3 amino acids: CASSSSYGRSPQGEKLFF. The CDR3 DNA reads as TGTGCCAGCAGCTCATCCTATGGCCGGAGCCCTCAAGGGGAAAAACTGTTTTTT. Using reference TRBV11-2 and TRBJ1-4 for the parts outside the CDR3, the full variable domain is EAGVAQSPRYKIIEKRQSVAFWCNPISGHATLYWYQQILGQGPKLLIQFQNNGVVDDSQLPKDRFSAERLKGVDSTLKIQPAKLEDSAVYLCASSSSYGRSPQGEKLFFGSGTQLSVL.

Only a few counts were recorded for this clone. The chain couples TRBV5-4 to TRBJ1-1; D is unresolved. The CDR3 is 12 residues long. Trimming shortened V by 1 base and J by 8 bases, and 9 bases separated the two germline ends. CDR1 is SGHNT, CDR2 YYREEE, per germline (reference sequence). The CDR3 bases are TGTGCCAGCAGCTTGCCTCTTATGGAAGCTTTCTTT. Translation gives CASSLPLMEAFF.

This clone turned up a few times. Distinct nucleotide sequences in the sample also encode this CDR3. V is TRBV27 and J is TRBJ1-2; D may be TRBD1 (6 bases). This CDR3 comprises 13 residues. The germline CDR1 and CDR2 sequences are MNHEY and SMNVEV (reference sequence). Trimming left V 5 bases short and J 4 bases short, with 11 bases between. The CDR3 reads CASSLTGPYGYTF. CDR3 DNA: TGTGCCAGCAGTCTCACAGGGCCCTATGGCTACACCTTC.

The chain links TRBV25-1 to TRBJ2-5, with D possibly matching TRBD2 (5 bases). Germline CDR1 reads MGHDK; CDR2 reads SYGVNS. The V end was cut by 1 base, the J end by 1 base, with 16 bases between. The CDR3 spans 17 residues. The CDR3: CASSESRAVLLQETQYF. The CDR3 DNA sequence: TGTGCCAGCAGTGAATCGAGGGCAGTTCTACTCCAAGAGACCCAGTACTTC.

This chain joins TRBV30 and TRBJ2-7; 12 bases are shared with TRBD2. The CDR3 consists of 14 residues. The germline V gene encodes CDR1 GTSNPN and CDR2 SVGIG (reference sequence). V shed 4 bases and J 6 bases; nucleotides not matched to a gene: 7. In DNA, the CDR3 is TGTGCCTGGACCCTGGGACTAGCGGGCAGCGAGCAGTACTTC. It yields the protein CAWTLGLAGSEQYF.

V and J are TRBV4-1 and TRBJ2-5, with 8 bases identical to TRBD2. V shed 4 bases and J 4 bases; nucleotides not matched to a gene: 8. This CDR3 is 15 amino acids long. CDR1 and CDR2 from the germline V gene are MGHRA and YSYEKL. The chain's CDR3 is CASSPSAGGLETQYF. The CDR3 DNA is TGCGCCAGCAGCCCCTCGGCGGGGGGACTAGAGACCCAGTACTTC.

The chain uses TRBV29-1 and TRBJ2-7; 11 bases fit TRBD1. V shed 6 bases and J 1 base; nucleotides not matched to a gene: 5. The CDR3 runs 14 residues. Germline CDR1 SQVTM, CDR2 ANQGSEA. This chain's CDR3 is CSVGQGGVSYEQYF. The CDR3 region has the DNA TGCAGCGTGGGACAGGGGGGGGTATCCTACGAGCAGTACTTC.

The chain joins TRBV6-6 to TRBJ2-3, with D unclear. This CDR3 comprises 11 residues. The V gene's germline CDR1 is MNHNY and CDR2 SVGAGI (reference sequence). V lost 2 bases, J lost 4 bases, and 1 base lay in between. The CDR3, as DNA: TGTGCCAGCAGTTACCCAGATACGCAGTATTTT. Its translation: CASSYPDTQYF.

About this clone itself: Distinct nucleotide sequences in the sample also encode this CDR3. This rearrangement joins TRBV29-1 to TRBJ2-2, with D unresolved. CDR3 size: 12 residues. Germline V gives CDR1 SQVTM, CDR2 ANQGSEA. V lost 4 bases, J lost 0 bases, and 3 bases lay in between. CDR3 sequence (DNA): TGCAGCGTTGGCCCGAACACCGGGGAGCTGTTTTTT. Its protein is CSVGPNTGELFF.

The table lists this clone with a count of one. This chain connects TRBV29-1 to TRBJ2-7, with D uncertain. Trimming cost V 4 bases and J 0 bases, with 13 bases left between them. Germline loops: CDR1 SQVTM, CDR2 ANQGSEA. CDR3 length: 14 amino acids. CDR3 amino acids: CSVAAQESSYEQYF. The DNA of the CDR3 is TGCAGCGTTGCAGCCCAGGAGAGCTCCTACGAGCAGTACTTC.

The chain combines TRBV25-1 with TRBJ2-5; D is uncertain. The CDR3 runs to 12 residues. V shed 4 bases and J shed 1 base, with 4 bases lying between them. Per germline, CDR1 MGHDK and CDR2 SYGVNS. The CDR3 spells CASSGVQETQYF. The DNA for the CDR3 is TGTGCCAGCAGTGGGGTCCAAGAGACCCAGTACTTC.

The table lists this clone with a few counts. This sequence joins TRBV4-1 and TRBJ2-2; possible D gene TRBD1, 6 bases. This CDR3 has 15 residues. Trimming took 7 bases from V and 5 from J, leaving 17 bases between them. Germline loops: CDR1 MGHRA, CDR2 YSYEKL. The chain's CDR3 is CASTQGPVGTGELFF. For the CDR3, the DNA is TGCGCCAGCACCCAGGGGCCGGTGGGGACCGGGGAGCTGTTTTTT.

This chain joins TRBV29-1 and TRBJ2-7; 7 nucleotides agree with TRBD1. The V gene's germline CDR1 is SQVTM and CDR2 ANQGSEA. V shed 5 bases and J 2 bases; nucleotides not matched to a gene: 6. This CDR3 contains 13 residues. The CDR3 sequence is CSVSDRRAYEQYF. The DNA of the CDR3 is TGCAGCGTTTCGGACAGGCGGGCCTACGAGCAGTACTTC.